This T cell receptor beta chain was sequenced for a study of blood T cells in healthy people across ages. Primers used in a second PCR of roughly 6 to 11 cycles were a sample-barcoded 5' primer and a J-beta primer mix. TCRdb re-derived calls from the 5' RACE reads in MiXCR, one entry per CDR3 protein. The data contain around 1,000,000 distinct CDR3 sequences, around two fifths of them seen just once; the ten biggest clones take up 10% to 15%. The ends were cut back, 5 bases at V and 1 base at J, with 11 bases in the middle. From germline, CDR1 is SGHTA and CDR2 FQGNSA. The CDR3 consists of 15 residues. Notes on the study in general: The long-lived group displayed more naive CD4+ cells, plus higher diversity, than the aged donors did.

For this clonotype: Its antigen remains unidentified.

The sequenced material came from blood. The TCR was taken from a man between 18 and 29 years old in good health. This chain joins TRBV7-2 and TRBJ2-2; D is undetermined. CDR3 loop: CASSPVGGNTGELFF. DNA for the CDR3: TGTGCCAGCAGCCCAGTGGGTGGGAACACCGGGGAGCTGTTTTTT. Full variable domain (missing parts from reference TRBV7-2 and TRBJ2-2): GAGVSQSPSNKVTEKGKDVELRCDPISGHTALYWYRQSLGQGLEFLIYFQGNSAPDKSGLPSDRFSAERTGGSVSTLTIQRTQQEDSAVYLCASSPVGGNTGELFFGEGSRLTVL.